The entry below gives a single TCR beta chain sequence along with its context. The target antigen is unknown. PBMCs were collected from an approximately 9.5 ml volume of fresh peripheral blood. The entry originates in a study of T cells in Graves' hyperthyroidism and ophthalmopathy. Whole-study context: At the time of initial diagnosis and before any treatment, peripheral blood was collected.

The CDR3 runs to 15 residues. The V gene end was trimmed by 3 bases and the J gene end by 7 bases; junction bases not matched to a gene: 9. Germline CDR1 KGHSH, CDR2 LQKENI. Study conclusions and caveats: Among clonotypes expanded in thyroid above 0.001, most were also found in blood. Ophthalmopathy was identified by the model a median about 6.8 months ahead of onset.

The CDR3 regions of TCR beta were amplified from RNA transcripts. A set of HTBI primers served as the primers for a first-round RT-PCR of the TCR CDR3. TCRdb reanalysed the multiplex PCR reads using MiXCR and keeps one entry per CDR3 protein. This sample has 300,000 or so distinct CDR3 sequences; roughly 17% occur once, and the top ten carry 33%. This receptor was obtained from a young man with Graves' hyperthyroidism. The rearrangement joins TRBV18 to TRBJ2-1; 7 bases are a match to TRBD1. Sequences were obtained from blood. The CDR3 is CASSPLRGSGNEQFF. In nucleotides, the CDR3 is TGTGCCAGCTCACCGCTCAGGGGGTCGGGGAATGAGCAGTTCTTC.